What follows are 21 T cell receptor beta chains derived from one specimen sequenced in a study of CD8+ T cells in alopecia areata. Investigators isolated RNA and reverse transcribed it into cDNA to act as the sequencing template. Here immunoSEQ multiplex PCR was the method, and the copy in TCRdb shows in-frame clones only, minus some. This table has 100,000 to 120,000 clones, about 60% appearing once. The specimen sequenced was NKG2D-low CD8+ T cells sorted from blood. These receptor sequences come from a human donor with alopecia areata.

J is TRBJ2-3 and V is TRBV27; either TRBD1 or TRBD2 may fit D (6 bases each). Trimming took 5 bases from V and 1 from J, leaving 16 bases between them. The CDR3 is 16 amino acids. In germline, CDR1 is MNHEY, CDR2 SMNVEV (reference sequence). CDR3 region: CASSPRGALGTDTQYF. As DNA, the CDR3 is TGTGCCAGCAGTCCAAGGGGGGCGCTTGGCACAGATACGCAGTATTTT.

The V gene is TRBV30, the J gene TRBJ1-1; the D is unclear. This CDR3 is built from 12 residues. Germline-derived CDR1 and CDR2 are GTSNPN and SVGIG (reference sequence). Trimming removed 1 base at V and 4 bases at J, with 7 bases between. CDR3 sequence reads: CAWSDRSTEAFF. In DNA, the CDR3 is TGTGCCTGGAGTGACCGATCCACTGAAGCTTTCTTT.

The chain links TRBV7-6 to TRBJ2-1; D may be TRBD2 (7 bases). Germline assignment: CDR1 SGHVS and CDR2 FNYEAQ. This CDR3 region has 17 residues. Deletions cut 0 bases from V and 7 bases from J, with 19 bases between. This CDR3 reads CASSLAPPTRGGNEQFF. For the CDR3, the DNA is TGTGCCAGCAGCTTAGCGCCCCCGACTAGGGGGGGGAATGAGCAGTTCTTC.

The CDR3: CASSFEPKADSSYEQYF. The CDR3 DNA is TGTGCCAGCAGTTTTGAACCTAAGGCGGATAGCTCCTACGAGCAGTACTTC. This chain connects TRBV28 to TRBJ2-7; D is uncertain. The CDR3 is made up of 17 amino acids. CDR1 and CDR2 (germline): MDHEN, SYDVKM. The V end lost 3 bases, the J end lost 0 bases, and 18 bases lay between the germline ends.

The chain links TRBV29-1 to TRBJ1-2; 8 nucleotides match TRBD1. Trimming at V came to 0 bases and at J to 5 bases, leaving 11 bases not matched to a gene. The CDR3 is made up of 16 amino acids. Per the germline V gene, CDR1 is SQVTM and CDR2 is ANQGSEA. Written as DNA, the CDR3 is TGCAGCGTTGAAGATACGGGACAGGACAACAATTATGGCTACACCTTC. Its protein is CSVEDTGQDNNYGYTF.

This rearrangement joins TRBV27 to TRBJ2-3, with D possibly being TRBD1 (6 bases). The CDR3 has 16 amino acids. V lost 5 bases to trimming and J lost 2 bases, with 17 bases between them. Germline V CDR1 and CDR2: MNHEY, SMNVEV (reference sequence). The CDR3 spells CASSPVGDIATDTQYF. CDR3 DNA: TGTGCCAGCAGTCCCGTTGGGGACATCGCCACAGATACGCAGTATTTT.

This clone was detected only once. The chain joins TRBV19 to TRBJ2-1; D is possibly TRBD2 (5 bases). The CDR3 extends over 16 amino acids. CDR1 and CDR2 from the germline V gene are LNHDA and SQIVND (reference sequence). Trimming took 4 bases from V and 3 from J, leaving 16 bases between them. This CDR3 is CASSSFEGVYYNEQFF. DNA for the CDR3: TGTGCCAGTAGTAGCTTTGAGGGCGTTTACTACAATGAGCAGTTCTTC.

This clone was seen just once. This chain joins TRBV30 and TRBJ1-5; TRBD1 matches 7 bases. CDR1 GTSNPN and CDR2 SVGIG come from the germline V gene (reference sequence). The CDR3 loop spans 13 amino acids. The junction had 7 bases not matched to a gene; V was cut back by 4 bases and J by 7 bases. The CDR3 sequence: CAWTTGNVQPQHF. The CDR3 DNA reads as TGTGCCTGGACGACAGGGAATGTGCAGCCCCAGCATTTT.

The J gene is TRBJ2-1, the V gene TRBV27; D call uncertain. The V gene lost 4 bases and the J gene lost 6 bases, with 7 bases spanning the gap. The CDR3 contains 12 residues. The germline CDR1 and CDR2 sequences are MNHEY and SMNVEV (reference sequence). CDR3 region: CASSWWGNEQFF. The CDR3 nucleotides are TGTGCCAGCAGTTGGTGGGGCAATGAGCAGTTCTTC.

In nucleotides, the CDR3 is TGTGCCAGCAGTTTCCGGGACAGCTCCTACGAGCAGTACTTC. This codes for CASSFRDSSYEQYF. The chain has TRBV27 and TRBJ2-7; TRBD1 aligns across 7 bases. The CDR3 is 14 amino acids. From germline, CDR1 is MNHEY and CDR2 SMNVEV (reference sequence). With 3 bases clipped from V and 0 bases from J, the junction kept 2 bases outside the gene matches.

The gene calls are TRBV27 and TRBJ2-7; D gene ambiguous. The V end was cut by 5 bases, the J end by 6 bases, with 8 bases between. This CDR3 has 11 amino acids. In germline, CDR1 is MNHEY, CDR2 SMNVEV (reference sequence). The CDR3 reads CASSLRGEQYF. The CDR3 nucleotides are TGTGCCAGCAGTCTTAGAGGCGAGCAGTACTTC.

CDR3 bases: TGTGCCAGCAGCTCAGGGGAGGACAGAACCTACGAGCAGTACTTC. Translating gives CASSSGEDRTYEQYF. This rearrangement joins TRBV7-9 to TRBJ2-7; D may be TRBD1 or TRBD2 (6 bases each). The germline V gene encodes CDR1 SEHNR and CDR2 FQNEAQ (reference sequence). The V end was cut by 4 bases, the J end by 2 bases, with 15 bases between. CDR3 size: 15 residues.

The chain has TRBV14 and TRBJ1-1; perhaps TRBD1 as D (6 bases). V lost 5 bases and J lost 5, with 15 bases in between. Germline V gene sequence: CDR1 SGHDN, CDR2 FVKESK. The CDR3 runs to 14 residues. The CDR3 sequence is CASSSLGARTEAFF. As DNA, the CDR3 is TGTGCCAGCAGCAGTCTGGGGGCGCGGACTGAAGCTTTCTTT.

The chain couples TRBV2 to TRBJ2-3, with no clear D. The CDR3 is made up of 11 amino acids. Germline V gene data show CDR1 as SNHLY and CDR2 as FYNNEI. Trimming took 9 bases from V and 6 from J, leaving 10 bases between them. The CDR3 DNA reads TGTGCCAGTCCAATCCGGGATACGCAGTATTTT. Amino acids: CASPIRDTQYF.

The chain carries TRBV2 and TRBJ2-1; no clear D gene. The germline gives CDR1 SNHLY, CDR2 FYNNEI. CDR3 length: 13 amino acids. Trimming shortened V by 2 bases and J by 2 bases, and 4 bases separated the two germline ends. The CDR3 is CASSELAYNEQFF. Here the CDR3 DNA reads TGTGCCAGCAGTGAACTGGCCTACAATGAGCAGTTCTTC.

The gene calls are TRBV27 and TRBJ2-1; the match to TRBD1 covers 11 bases. This CDR3 is 15 amino acids long. Germline assignment: CDR1 MNHEY and CDR2 SMNVEV (reference sequence). The junction had 7 bases not matched to a gene; V was cut back by 5 bases and J by 7 bases. CDR3 residues: CASSQPGTGGNEQFF. CDR3 coding DNA: TGTGCCAGCAGTCAGCCTGGGACAGGGGGTAATGAGCAGTTCTTC.

The gene calls are TRBV13 and TRBJ2-4; the D is unclear. The CDR3 loop spans 14 amino acids. Germline CDR1 and CDR2: PRHDT and FYEKMQ (reference sequence). V was cut by 2 bases and J by 6 bases, with 11 bases left in between. The CDR3, as DNA: TGTGCCAGCAGCTTACTAGGTGGGCGAAACATTCAGTACTTC. Translated, it gives CASSLLGGRNIQYF.

This chain connects TRBV7-6 to TRBJ1-4, with D possibly TRBD1 on 6 matching bases. The V end lost 3 bases, the J end lost 8 bases, and 13 bases lay between the germline ends. The germline V gene has CDR1 SGHVS and CDR2 FNYEAQ. CDR3 length: 14 amino acids. As DNA, the CDR3 is TGTGCCAGCAGCTTTGGAAGGGGGGAGGAAAAACTGTTTTTT. This gives the protein CASSFGRGEEKLFF. Using reference TRBV7-6 and TRBJ1-4 for the parts outside the CDR3, the full variable domain is GAGVSQSPRYKVTKRGQDVALRCDPISGHVSLYWYRQALGQGPEFLTYFNYEAQQDKSGLPNDRFSAERPEGSISTLTIQRTEQRDSAMYRCASSFGRGEEKLFFGSGTQLSVL.

The chain joins TRBV27 to TRBJ2-1; no definite D call. The CDR3 extends over 14 amino acids. Germline V gene sequence: CDR1 MNHEY, CDR2 SMNVEV (reference sequence). V shed 5 bases and J shed 4 bases, with 12 bases lying between them. CDR3 region: CASSLSIRYNEQFF. CDR3 coding DNA: TGTGCCAGCAGTCTCAGCATTCGGTACAATGAGCAGTTCTTC.

This clone has more than one count but fewer than ten. The sample carries other DNA sequences with the same CDR3. The rearrangement joins TRBV9 to TRBJ2-1; D not resolved. Germline loops: CDR1 SGDLS, CDR2 YYNGEE. Deletions cut 0 bases from V and 9 bases from J, with 4 bases between. CDR3 length: 11 amino acids. The CDR3 coding sequence is TGTGCCAGCAGCGTAGGGGTTGAGCAGTTCTTC. Its protein is CASSVGVEQFF.

The chain combines TRBV10-3 with TRBJ2-1; 12 bases align to TRBD2. The CDR3 extends over 14 amino acids. V gave up 6 bases and J gave up 9 bases; unmatched junction bases: 6. Germline loops: CDR1 ENHRY, CDR2 SYGVKD. The CDR3 loop is CAISQTSGRTEQFF. The CDR3, as DNA: TGTGCCATCAGCCAGACTAGCGGGAGAACTGAGCAGTTCTTC.